This TCR beta chain is from a study of CD8 T cells in Susac syndrome. The CDR3 loop spans 11 amino acids. The V gene's germline CDR1 is DFQATT and CDR2 SNEGSKA (reference sequence). Trimming shortened V by 6 bases and J by 2 bases, and 7 bases separated the two germline ends. Purification of the CD8+ and CD4+ T cells relied on negative isolation, and TEMRA cells underwent FACS enrichment. An amount of RNA that ranged from 0.5 to 1 ug was reverse transcribed with random hexamers. Amplification of TCR beta CDR3 was carried out by immunoSEQ multiplex PCR, which covered 54 Vbeta and 13 Jbeta segments. MiXCR was run by TCRdb on the immunoSEQ multiplex PCR reads, yielding one entry per CDR3 protein. The table lists 300,000 to 350,000 distinct CDR3 sequences, under 95% of them singletons.

Sequencing was performed on CD4+ T cells from PBMCs. The V and J genes are TRBV20-1 and TRBJ2-5; weak D call: TRBD1 (6 bases). This clonotype was obtained from a human donor with multiple sclerosis. The CDR3 spells CSAQGQETQYF. The CDR3 region has the DNA TGCAGTGCACAGGGTCAAGAGACCCAGTACTTC.